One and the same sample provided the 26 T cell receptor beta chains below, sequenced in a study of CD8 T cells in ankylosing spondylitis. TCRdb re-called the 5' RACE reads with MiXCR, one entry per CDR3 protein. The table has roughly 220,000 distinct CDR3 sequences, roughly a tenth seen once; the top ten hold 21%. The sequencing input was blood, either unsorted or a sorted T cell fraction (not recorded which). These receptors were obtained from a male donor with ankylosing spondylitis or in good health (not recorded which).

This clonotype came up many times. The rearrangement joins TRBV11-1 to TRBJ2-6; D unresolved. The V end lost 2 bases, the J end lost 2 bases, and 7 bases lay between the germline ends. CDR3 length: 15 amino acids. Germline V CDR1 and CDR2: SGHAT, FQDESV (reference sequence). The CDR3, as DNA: TGTGCCAGCAGCTTAAACGGAGCTGGGGCCAACGTCCTGACTTTC. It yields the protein CASSLNGAGANVLTF. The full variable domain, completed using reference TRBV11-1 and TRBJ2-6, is EAEVAQSPRYKITEKSQAVAFWCDPISGHATLYWYRQILGQGPELLVQFQDESVVDDSQLPKDRFSAERLKGVDSTLKIQPAELGDSAMYLCASSLNGAGANVLTFGAGSRLTVL.

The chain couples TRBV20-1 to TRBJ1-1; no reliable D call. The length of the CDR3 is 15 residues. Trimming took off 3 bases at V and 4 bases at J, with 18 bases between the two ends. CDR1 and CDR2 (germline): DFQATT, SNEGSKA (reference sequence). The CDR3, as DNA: TGCAGTGCTAGTTCGGGTGGTGGCATGGGCACTGAAGCTTTCTTT. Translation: CSASSGGGMGTEAFF.

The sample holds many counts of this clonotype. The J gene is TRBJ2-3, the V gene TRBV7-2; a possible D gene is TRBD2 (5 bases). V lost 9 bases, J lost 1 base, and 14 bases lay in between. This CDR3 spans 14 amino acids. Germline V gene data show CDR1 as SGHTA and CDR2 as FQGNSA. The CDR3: CASEARVGTDTQYF. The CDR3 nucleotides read TGTGCCAGTGAAGCGCGGGTGGGCACAGATACGCAGTATTTT.

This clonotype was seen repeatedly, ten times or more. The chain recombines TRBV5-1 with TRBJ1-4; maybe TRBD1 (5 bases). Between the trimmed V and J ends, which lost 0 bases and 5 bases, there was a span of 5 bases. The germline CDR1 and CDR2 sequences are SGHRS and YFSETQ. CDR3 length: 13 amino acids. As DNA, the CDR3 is TGCGCCAGCAGCTTGGGACAGAATGAAAAACTGTTTTTT. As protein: CASSLGQNEKLFF.

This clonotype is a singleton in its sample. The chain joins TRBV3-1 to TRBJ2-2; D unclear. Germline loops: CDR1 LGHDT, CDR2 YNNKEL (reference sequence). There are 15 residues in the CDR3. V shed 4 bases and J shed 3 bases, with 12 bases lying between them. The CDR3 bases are TGTGCCAGCAGCCTAGAAGGGCTTTACACCGGGGAGCTGTTTTTT. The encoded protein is CASSLEGLYTGELFF.

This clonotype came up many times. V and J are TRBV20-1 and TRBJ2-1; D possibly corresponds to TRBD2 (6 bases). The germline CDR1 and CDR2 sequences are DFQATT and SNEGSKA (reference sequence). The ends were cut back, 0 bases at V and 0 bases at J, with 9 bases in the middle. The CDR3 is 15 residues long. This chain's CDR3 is CSARDPGVSYNEQFF. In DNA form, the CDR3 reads TGCAGTGCTAGAGATCCGGGGGTCTCCTACAATGAGCAGTTCTTC.

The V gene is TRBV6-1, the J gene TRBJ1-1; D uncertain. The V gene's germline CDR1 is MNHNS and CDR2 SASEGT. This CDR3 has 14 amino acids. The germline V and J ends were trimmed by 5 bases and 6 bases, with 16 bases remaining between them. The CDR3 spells CASSPTFINSEAFF. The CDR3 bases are TGTGCCAGCAGTCCAACTTTCATTAACTCTGAAGCTTTCTTT.

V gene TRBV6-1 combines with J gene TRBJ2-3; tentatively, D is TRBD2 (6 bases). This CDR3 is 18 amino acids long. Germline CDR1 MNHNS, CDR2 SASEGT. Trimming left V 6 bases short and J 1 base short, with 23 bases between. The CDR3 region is CASRTTSGANTRTDTQYF. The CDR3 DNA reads TGTGCCAGCAGGACGACTAGTGGGGCAAATACACGCACAGATACGCAGTATTTT.

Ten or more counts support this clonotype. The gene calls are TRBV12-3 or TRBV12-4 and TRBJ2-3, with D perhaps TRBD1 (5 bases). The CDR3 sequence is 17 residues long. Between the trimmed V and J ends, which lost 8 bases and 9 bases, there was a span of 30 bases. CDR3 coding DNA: TGTGCCAGCGCCCGACCGACCGCGCCTGACAGTTTTGGGACGCAGTATTTT. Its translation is CASARPTAPDSFGTQYF.

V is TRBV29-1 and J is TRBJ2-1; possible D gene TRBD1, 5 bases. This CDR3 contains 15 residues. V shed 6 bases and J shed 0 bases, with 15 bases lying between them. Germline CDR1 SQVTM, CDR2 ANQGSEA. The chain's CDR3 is CSVLQASLSYNEQFF. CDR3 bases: TGCAGCGTCTTACAGGCTTCCCTCTCCTACAATGAGCAGTTCTTC.

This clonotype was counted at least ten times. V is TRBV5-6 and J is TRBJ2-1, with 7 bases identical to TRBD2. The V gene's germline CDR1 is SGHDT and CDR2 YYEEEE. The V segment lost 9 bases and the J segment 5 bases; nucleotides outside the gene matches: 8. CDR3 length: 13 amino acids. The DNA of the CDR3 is TGTGCCACCCTGATTGGGGGGGACAATGAGCAGTTCTTC. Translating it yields CATLIGGDNEQFF.

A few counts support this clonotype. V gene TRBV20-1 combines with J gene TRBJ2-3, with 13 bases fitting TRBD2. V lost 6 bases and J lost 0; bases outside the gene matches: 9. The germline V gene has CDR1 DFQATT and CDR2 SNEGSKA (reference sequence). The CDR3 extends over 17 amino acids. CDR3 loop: CSALLAGGRFSTDTQYF. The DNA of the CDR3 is TGCAGTGCCTTACTAGCGGGGGGGAGATTTAGCACAGATACGCAGTATTTT.

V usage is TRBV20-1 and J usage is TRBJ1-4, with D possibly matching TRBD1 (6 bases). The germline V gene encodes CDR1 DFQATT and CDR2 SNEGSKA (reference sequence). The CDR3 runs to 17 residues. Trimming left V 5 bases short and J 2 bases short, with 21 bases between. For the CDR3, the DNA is TGCAGTGCTTCCTCACTTGGGGGGGCGTTGACTAATGAAAAACTGTTTTTT. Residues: CSASSLGGALTNEKLFF.

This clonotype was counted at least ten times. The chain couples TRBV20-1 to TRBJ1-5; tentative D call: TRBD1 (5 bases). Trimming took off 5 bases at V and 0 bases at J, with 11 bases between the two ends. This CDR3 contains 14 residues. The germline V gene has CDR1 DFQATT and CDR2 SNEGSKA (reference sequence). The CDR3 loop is CSALDNDSNQPQHF. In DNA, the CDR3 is TGCAGTGCTTTGGACAATGATAGCAATCAGCCCCAGCATTTT.

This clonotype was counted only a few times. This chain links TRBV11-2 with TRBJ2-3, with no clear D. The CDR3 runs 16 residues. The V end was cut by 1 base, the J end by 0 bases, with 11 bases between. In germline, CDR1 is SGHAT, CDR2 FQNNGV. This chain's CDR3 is CASSLVAESSTDTQYF. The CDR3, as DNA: TGTGCCAGCAGCTTAGTGGCAGAATCTAGCACAGATACGCAGTATTTT.

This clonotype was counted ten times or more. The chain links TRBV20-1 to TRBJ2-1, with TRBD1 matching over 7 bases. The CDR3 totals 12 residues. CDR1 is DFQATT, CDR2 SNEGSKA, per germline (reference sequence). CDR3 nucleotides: TGCAGCAAAAAAGGGGGCACATATGAGCAGTTCTTC. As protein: CSKKGGTYEQFF.

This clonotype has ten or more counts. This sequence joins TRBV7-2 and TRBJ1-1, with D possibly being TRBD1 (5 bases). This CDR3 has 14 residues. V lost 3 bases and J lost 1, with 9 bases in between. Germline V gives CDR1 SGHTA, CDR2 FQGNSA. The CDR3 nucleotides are TGTGCCAGCAGCTTGGCCCAGGGGAACACTGAAGCTTTCTTT. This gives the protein CASSLAQGNTEAFF.

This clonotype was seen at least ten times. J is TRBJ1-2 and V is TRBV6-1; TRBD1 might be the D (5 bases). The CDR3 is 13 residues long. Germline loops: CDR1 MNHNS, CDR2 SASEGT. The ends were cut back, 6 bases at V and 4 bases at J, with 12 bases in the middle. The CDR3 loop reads CASSSGGIYGYTF. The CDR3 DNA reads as TGTGCCAGCAGCTCCGGGGGGATCTATGGCTACACCTTC.

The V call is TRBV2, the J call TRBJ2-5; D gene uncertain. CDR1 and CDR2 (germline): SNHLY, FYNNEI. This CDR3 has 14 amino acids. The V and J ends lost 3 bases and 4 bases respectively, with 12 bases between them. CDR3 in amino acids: CASSEGQALETQYF. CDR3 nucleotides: TGTGCCAGCAGTGAGGGTCAGGCTTTAGAGACCCAGTACTTC.

The CDR3 region has the DNA TGCAGTGCTAGAAGGACAGCGTACGATCAGCCCCAGCATTTT. It translates to CSARRTAYDQPQHF. V is TRBV20-1 and J is TRBJ1-5, with D possibly matching TRBD1 (6 bases). CDR3 length: 14 amino acids. Looked up from germline, CDR1 is DFQATT and CDR2 is SNEGSKA (reference sequence). Trimming took off 2 bases at V and 5 bases at J, with 13 bases between the two ends.

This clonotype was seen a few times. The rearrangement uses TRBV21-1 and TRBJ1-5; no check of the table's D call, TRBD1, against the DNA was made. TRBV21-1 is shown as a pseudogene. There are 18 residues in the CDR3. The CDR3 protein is CASSKGDRHDGSNQPQHF. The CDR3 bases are TGTGCCAGCAGCAAAGGGGACAGGCATGATGGAAGCAATCAGCCCCAGCATTTT.

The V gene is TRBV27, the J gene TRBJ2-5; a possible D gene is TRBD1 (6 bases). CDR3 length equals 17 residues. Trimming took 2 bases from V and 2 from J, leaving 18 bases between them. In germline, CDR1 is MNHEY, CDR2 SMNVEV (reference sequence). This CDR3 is CASSLRPHRVPQETQYF. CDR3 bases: TGTGCCAGCAGTTTACGCCCCCACAGGGTTCCTCAAGAGACCCAGTACTTC.

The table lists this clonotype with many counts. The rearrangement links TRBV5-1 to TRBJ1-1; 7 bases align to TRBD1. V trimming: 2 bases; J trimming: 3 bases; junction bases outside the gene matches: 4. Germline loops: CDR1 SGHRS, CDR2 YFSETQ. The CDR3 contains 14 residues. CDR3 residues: CASSLDQGDTEAFF. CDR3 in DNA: TGCGCCAGCAGCTTAGATCAGGGGGACACTGAAGCTTTCTTT.

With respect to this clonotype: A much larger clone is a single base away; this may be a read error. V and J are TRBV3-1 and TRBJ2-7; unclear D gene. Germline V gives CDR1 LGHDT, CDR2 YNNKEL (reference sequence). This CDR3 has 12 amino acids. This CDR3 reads CPSSQGLAGRYF. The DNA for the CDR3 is TGTCCCAGCAGCCAAGGATTAGCCGGCCGGTACTTC.

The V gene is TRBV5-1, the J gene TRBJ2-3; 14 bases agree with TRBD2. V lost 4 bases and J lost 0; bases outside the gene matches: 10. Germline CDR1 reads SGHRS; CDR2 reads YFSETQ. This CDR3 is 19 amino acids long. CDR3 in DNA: TGCGCCAGCAGCCCGGGGACTAGCGGGGGTCTCCCTAGCACAGATACGCAGTATTTT. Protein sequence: CASSPGTSGGLPSTDTQYF.

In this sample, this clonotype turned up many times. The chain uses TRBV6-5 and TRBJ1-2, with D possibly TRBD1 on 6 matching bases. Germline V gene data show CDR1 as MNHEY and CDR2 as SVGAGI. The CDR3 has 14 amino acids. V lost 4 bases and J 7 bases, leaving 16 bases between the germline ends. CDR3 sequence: CASSSETGIGGYTF. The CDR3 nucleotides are TGTGCCAGCAGTTCCGAGACAGGAATAGGTGGCTACACCTTC.